Each of the 5 T cell receptor beta chains below was sequenced from the same sample in a study of T cell repertoires in cytomegalovirus infection. TCRdb processed the reads anew with MiXCR; each CDR3 protein has one entry. The table has 310,000 or so distinct CDR3 sequences, roughly a sixth seen once. The sequencing sample was made of PBMCs. These receptors were collected from a human donor in good health (CMV status not recorded). Some clones in this sample may be carry-over from other donors' samples.

This clonotype was observed a handful of times. The V gene is TRBV5-6, the J gene TRBJ1-6; D is perhaps TRBD1 (5 bases). Trimming pared 9 bases from V and 9 bases from J, leaving 19 bases between. This CDR3 region has 14 residues. In germline, CDR1 is SGHDT, CDR2 YYEEEE. The CDR3 region has the DNA TGTGCCACAGGGCAGGAGGGTGTGAGTTCACCCCTCCACTTT. Translation gives CATGQEGVSSPLHF.

J is TRBJ2-2 and V is TRBV11-2; possibly TRBD2 for D (6 bases). Germline lookup yields CDR1 SGHAT and CDR2 FQNNGV. This CDR3 has 16 residues. Deletions cut 5 bases from V and 4 bases from J, with 17 bases between. This chain's CDR3 is CASSLWLAVGTGELFF. The CDR3 coding sequence is TGTGCCAGCAGCCTCTGGTTAGCGGTCGGCACCGGGGAGCTGTTTTTT.

This chain uses TRBV7-9 with TRBJ1-3; D is unresolved. CDR1 is SEHNR and CDR2 is FQNEAQ in the germline V gene (reference sequence). This CDR3 is 13 amino acids long. Trimming stripped 7 bases from V and 1 base from J, with 8 bases between. The CDR3 region is CASTDGSGNTIYF. The CDR3 DNA reads TGTGCCAGCACCGACGGGTCTGGAAACACCATATATTTT.

The chain combines TRBV5-3 with TRBJ1-3; no clear D gene. TRBV5-3 is marked as an open reading frame, function uncertain. The CDR3 length is 15 residues. V lost 8 bases and J lost 0, with 15 bases in between. The CDR3 DNA is TGTGCCAGCAGCCCAGGACGGTTCTCTGGAAACACCATATATTTT. Protein product: CASSPGRFSGNTIYF.

This sequence joins TRBV29-1 and TRBJ2-2, with a tentative D call TRBD1 (6 bases). Trimming pared 5 bases from V and 0 bases from J, leaving 10 bases between. Germline CDR1 is SQVTM and CDR2 is ANQGSEA. This CDR3 spans 14 amino acids. Here the CDR3 reads CSVRDKSNTGELFF. CDR3 nucleotides: TGCAGCGTTAGGGACAAATCGAACACCGGGGAGCTGTTTTTT.